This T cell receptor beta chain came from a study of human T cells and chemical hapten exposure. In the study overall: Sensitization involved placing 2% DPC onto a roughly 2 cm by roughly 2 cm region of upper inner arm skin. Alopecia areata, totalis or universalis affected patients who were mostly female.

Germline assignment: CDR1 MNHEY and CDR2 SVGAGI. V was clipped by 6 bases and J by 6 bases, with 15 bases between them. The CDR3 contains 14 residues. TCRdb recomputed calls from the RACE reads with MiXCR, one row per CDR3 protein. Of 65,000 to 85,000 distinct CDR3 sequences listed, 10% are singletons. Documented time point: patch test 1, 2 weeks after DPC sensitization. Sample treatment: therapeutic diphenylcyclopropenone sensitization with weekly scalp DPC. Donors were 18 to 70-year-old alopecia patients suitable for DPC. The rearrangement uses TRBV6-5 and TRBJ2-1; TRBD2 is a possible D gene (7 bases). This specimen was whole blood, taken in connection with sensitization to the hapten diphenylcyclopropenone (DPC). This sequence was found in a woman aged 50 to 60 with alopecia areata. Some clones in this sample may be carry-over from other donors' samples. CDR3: CASRGGGFANEQFF. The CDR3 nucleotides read TGTGCCAGCAGGGGGGGGGGCTTCGCCAATGAGCAGTTCTTC.